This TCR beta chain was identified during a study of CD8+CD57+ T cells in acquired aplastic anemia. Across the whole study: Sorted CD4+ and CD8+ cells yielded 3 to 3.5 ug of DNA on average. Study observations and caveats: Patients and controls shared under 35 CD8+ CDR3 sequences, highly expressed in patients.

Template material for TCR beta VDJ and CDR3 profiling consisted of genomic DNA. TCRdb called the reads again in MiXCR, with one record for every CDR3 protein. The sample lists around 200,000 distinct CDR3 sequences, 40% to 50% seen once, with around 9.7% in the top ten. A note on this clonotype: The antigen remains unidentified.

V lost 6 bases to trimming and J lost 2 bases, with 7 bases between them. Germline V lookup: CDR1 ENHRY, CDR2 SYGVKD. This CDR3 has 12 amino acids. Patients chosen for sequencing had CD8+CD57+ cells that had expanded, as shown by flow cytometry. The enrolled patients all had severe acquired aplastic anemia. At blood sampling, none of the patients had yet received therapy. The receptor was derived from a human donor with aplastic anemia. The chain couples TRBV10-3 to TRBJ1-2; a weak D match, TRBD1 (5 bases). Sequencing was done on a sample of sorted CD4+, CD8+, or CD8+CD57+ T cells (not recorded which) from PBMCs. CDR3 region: CAIRGTNYGYTF. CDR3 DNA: TGTGCCATCAGAGGGACCAACTATGGCTACACCTTC.